Below, one T cell receptor beta chain is given with its context. As yet, its antigen is unknown. Resections obtained during corrective heart surgery supplied the thymus tissue. The donor group consisted of healthy Finnish infants who were having corrective surgery for congenital heart defects. Some clones are missing from TCRdb's copy, which holds only in-frame ones; the method was immunoSEQ multiplex PCR. This sample has more than 70,000 clones, with approximately 97% found just once. The CDR3 is made up of 15 amino acids. Trimming left V 1 base short and J 3 bases short, with 10 bases between. CDR1 and CDR2 from the germline V gene are SGHTA and FQGNSA. The data were obtained in a study of human thymus T cells. Overall study results and limits: Highly overlapping thymic repertoires in unrelated individuals were reported by related research. Use of V and J genes seemed skewed within the thymic and blood repertoires.

Sequencing was done on a sample of thymus tissue. This sequence joins TRBV7-2 and TRBJ2-1, with a possible D match to TRBD2 (6 bases). This sequence was found in a boy under two years old with a congenital heart defect but otherwise immunologically healthy. The CDR3: CASSLEERVYNEQFF. The CDR3 DNA follows: TGTGCCAGCAGCTTAGAGGAGCGGGTCTACAATGAGCAGTTCTTC.